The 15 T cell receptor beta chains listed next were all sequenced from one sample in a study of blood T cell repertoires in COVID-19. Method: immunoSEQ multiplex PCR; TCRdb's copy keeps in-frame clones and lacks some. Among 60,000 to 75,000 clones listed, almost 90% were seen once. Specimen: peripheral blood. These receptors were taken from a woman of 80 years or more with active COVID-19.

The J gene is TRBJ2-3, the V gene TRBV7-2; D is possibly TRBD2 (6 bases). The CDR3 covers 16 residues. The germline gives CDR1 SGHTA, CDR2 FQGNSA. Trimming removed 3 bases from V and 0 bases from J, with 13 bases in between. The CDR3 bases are TGTGCCAGCAGCTTTGGTATGGGGGGAAGCACAGATACGCAGTATTTT. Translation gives CASSFGMGGSTDTQYF.

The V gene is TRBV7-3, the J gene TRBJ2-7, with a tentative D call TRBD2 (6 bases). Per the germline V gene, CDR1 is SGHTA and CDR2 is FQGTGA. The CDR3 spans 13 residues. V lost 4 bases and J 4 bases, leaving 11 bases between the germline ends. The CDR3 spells CASSWDGGYEQYF. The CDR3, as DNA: TGTGCCAGCAGCTGGGACGGGGGTTACGAGCAGTACTTC.

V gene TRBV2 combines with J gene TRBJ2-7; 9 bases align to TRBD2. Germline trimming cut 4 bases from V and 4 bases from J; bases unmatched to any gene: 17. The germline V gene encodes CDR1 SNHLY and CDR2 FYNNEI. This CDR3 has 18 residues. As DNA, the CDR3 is TGTGCCAGCAGTGTGACGACAGGTTTAGCGGGGGTTAGTTACGAGCAGTACTTC. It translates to CASSVTTGLAGVSYEQYF.

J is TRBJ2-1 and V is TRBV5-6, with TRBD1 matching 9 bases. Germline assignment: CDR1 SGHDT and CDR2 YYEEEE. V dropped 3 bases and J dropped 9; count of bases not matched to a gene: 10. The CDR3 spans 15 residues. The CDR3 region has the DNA TGTGCCAGCAGCTACACGGGACAGGGTGTGAGTGAGCAGTTCTTC. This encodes CASSYTGQGVSEQFF.

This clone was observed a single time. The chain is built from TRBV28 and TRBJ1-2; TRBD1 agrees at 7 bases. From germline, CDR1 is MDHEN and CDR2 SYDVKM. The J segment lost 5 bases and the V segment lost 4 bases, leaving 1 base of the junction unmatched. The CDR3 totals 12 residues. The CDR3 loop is CASSYRGYGYTF. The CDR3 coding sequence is TGTGCCAGCAGTTACAGGGGTTATGGCTACACCTTC.

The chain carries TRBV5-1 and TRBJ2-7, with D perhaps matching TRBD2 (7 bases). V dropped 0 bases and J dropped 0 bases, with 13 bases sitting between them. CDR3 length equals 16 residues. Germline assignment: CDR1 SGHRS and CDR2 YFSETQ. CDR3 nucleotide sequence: TGCGCCAGCAGCTTGGATGGGGGGGCCAGCTCCTACGAGCAGTACTTC. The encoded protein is CASSLDGGASSYEQYF. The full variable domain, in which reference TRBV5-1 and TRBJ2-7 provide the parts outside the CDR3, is KAGVTQTPRYLIKTRGQQVTLSCSPISGHRSVSWYQQTPGQGLQFLFEYFSETQRNKGNFPGRFSGRQFSNSRSEMNVSTLELGDSALYLCASSLDGGASSYEQYFGPGTRLTVT.

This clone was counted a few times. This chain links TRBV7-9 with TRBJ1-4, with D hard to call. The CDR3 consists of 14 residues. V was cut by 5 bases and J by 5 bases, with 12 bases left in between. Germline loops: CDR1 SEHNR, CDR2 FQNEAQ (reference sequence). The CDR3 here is CASSTAGLNEKLFF. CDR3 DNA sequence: TGTGCCAGCAGCACTGCGGGGTTGAATGAAAAACTGTTTTTT.

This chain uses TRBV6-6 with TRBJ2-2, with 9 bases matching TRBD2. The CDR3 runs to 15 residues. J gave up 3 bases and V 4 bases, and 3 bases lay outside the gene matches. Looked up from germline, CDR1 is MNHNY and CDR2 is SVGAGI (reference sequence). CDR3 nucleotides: TGTGCCAGCAGTTGGGGGACTAGCCACACCGGGGAGCTGTTTTTT. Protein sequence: CASSWGTSHTGELFF.

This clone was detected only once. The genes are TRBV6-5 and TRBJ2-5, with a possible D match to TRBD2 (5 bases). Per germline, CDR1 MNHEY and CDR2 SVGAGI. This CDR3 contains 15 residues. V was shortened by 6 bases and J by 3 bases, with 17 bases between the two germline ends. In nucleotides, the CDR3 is TGTGCCAGCAGGAAGGGAGAGTATTGGGAAGAGACCCAGTACTTC. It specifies CASRKGEYWEETQYF.

The CDR3 DNA is TGTGCCAGCAGTACCGGGACAGGGTACTATGGCTACACCTTC. Its protein is CASSTGTGYYGYTF. The chain joins TRBV6-6 to TRBJ1-2; 9 bases match TRBD1. V lost 5 bases and J lost 3; bases outside the gene matches: 4. CDR3 size: 14 residues. Germline V gene sequence: CDR1 MNHNY, CDR2 SVGAGI (reference sequence).

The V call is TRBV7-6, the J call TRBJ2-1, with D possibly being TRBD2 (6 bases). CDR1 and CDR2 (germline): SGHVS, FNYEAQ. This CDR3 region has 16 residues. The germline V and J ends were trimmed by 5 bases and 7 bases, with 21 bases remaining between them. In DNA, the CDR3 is TGTGCCAGCAGCCCCCCCGTGCGGGGTGCCTTGAATGAGCAGTTCTTC. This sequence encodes CASSPPVRGALNEQFF.

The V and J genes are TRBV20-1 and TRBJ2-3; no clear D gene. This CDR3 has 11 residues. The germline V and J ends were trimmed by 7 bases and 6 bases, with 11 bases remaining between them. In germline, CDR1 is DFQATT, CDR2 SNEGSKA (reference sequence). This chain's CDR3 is CSVLPVDTQYF. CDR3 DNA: TGCAGTGTGCTCCCGGTGGATACGCAGTATTTT.

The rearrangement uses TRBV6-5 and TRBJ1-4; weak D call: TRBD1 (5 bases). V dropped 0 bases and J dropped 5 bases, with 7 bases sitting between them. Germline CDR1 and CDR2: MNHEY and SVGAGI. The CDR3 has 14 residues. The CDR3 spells CASSYSQGNEKLFF. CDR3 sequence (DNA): TGTGCCAGCAGTTACTCCCAGGGAAATGAAAAACTGTTTTTT.

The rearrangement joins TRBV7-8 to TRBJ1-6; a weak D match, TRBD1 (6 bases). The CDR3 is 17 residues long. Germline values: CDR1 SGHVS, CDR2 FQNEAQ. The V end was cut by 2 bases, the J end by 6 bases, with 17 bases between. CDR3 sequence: CASSLTGWQYRNSPLHF. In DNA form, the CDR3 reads TGTGCCAGCAGCTTAACAGGGTGGCAATATCGTAATTCACCCCTCCACTTT.

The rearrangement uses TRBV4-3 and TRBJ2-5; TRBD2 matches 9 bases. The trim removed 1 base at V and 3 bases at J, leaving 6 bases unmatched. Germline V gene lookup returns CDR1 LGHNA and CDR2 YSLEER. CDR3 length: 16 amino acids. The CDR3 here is CASSQGSGGHKETQYF. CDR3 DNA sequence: TGCGCCAGCAGCCAAGGCAGCGGGGGGCACAAAGAGACCCAGTACTTC.